These T cell receptor beta chains were read from a single sample in a study of spatial heterogeneity in lung cancer. From the 5' RACE reads, TCRdb called clonotypes with MiXCR, one entry per CDR3 protein. This sample yields nearly 25,000 distinct CDR3 sequences, of which approximately 8.8% are seen a single time; approximately 7.5% belongs to the top ten. The specimen was lung tumor tissue, collected at surgery. Receptors were obtained from a male donor with early-stage non-small cell lung cancer. Both conserved end residues are part of each CDR3. Each record gives: J gene, clone size, D gene, V gene, CDR3 protein, CDR3 DNA. A D gene is named only where the DNA matches it firmly. For some rows the clone size is stated as once, few or many, or as a class when expanded; others skip it.

>TRBJ2-1|many|-|TRBV5-1
CASSFPGIADKTDEQFF
TGCGCCAGCAGCTTTCCCGGAATAGCGGATAAAACCGATGAGCAGTTCTTC
>TRBJ1-5|many|-|TRBV18
CASSPDRDQPQHF
TGTGCCAGCTCACCGGACAGAGATCAGCCCCAGCATTTT
>TRBJ2-3|many|-|TRBV7-2
CASSLGGLGTGTDTQYF
TGTGCCAGCAGCTTAGGGGGGCTGGGCACCGGCACAGATACGCAGTATTTT
>TRBJ2-7|many|TRBD1|TRBV27
CASRRGQGGWYEQYF
TGTGCCAGCAGACGGGGACAGGGGGGTTGGTACGAGCAGTACTTC
>TRBJ2-3|few|TRBD1|TRBV4-2
CASSNHRLQGATDTQYF
TGTGCCAGCAGCAACCACCGGCTTCAGGGGGCCACAGATACGCAGTATTTT
>TRBJ1-3|-|TRBD1|TRBV10-2
CASSRGQGASGNTIYF
TGCGCCAGCAGCCGAGGACAGGGGGCATCTGGAAACACCATATATTTT
>TRBJ2-3|-|-|TRBV27
CASTDMVNTQYF
TGTGCCAGCACCGATATGGTGAATACGCAGTATTTT
>TRBJ1-1|many|-|TRBV6-2/TRBV6-3
CAITPTGVNTEAFF
TGTGCCATCACCCCGACAGGAGTTAACACTGAAGCTTTCTTT
>TRBJ2-5|medium-sized|-|TRBV28
CASKTDRGPQETQYF
TGTGCCAGCAAGACTGACCGGGGACCCCAAGAGACCCAGTACTTC
>TRBJ2-6|many|-|TRBV5-6
CASESAGANVLTF
TGTGCCAGCGAGTCTGCCGGGGCCAACGTCCTGACTTTC
>TRBJ2-7|many|-|TRBV5-1
CASSTGPSSSYEQYF
TGCGCCAGCAGCACGGGACCTTCGAGCTCCTACGAGCAGTACTTC
>TRBJ1-6|many|TRBD1|TRBV11-2
CASSTTGSNSPLHF
TGTGCCAGCAGCACGACAGGGTCCAATTCACCCCTCCACTTT
>TRBJ1-6|few|-|TRBV20-1
CSAPRGMAYNSPLHF
TGCAGTGCCCCAAGGGGGATGGCCTATAATTCACCCCTCCACTTT
>TRBJ2-2|-|TRBD2|TRBV24-1
CATSDATSASNRGELFF
TGTGCCACCAGTGATGCCACTAGCGCGTCCAATCGTGGGGAGCTGTTTTTT
>TRBJ1-1|-|-|TRBV12-3/TRBV12-4
CASSYLGHLNTEAFF
TGTGCCAGCAGTTACCTAGGACACCTGAACACTGAAGCTTTCTTT
>TRBJ2-2|-|-|TRBV7-2
CASSLAYRANTGELFF
TGTGCCAGCAGCTTAGCTTATAGGGCAAACACCGGGGAGCTGTTTTTT
>TRBJ1-5|few|TRBD1|TRBV27
CASSPRTGYGGQPQHF
TGTGCCAGCAGTCCGAGGACAGGGTACGGTGGACAGCCCCAGCATTTT
>TRBJ2-7|few|-|TRBV29-1
CSVQAYSEQYF
TGCAGCGTCCAGGCCTACTCCGAGCAGTACTTC
>TRBJ2-1|many|-|TRBV6-6
CASSYSKDNEQFF
TGTGCCAGCAGTTACTCGAAAGACAATGAGCAGTTCTTC
>TRBJ2-3|-|-|TRBV20-1
CSAPLSRSVTDTQYF
TGCAGTGCCCCGCTTTCCCGATCCGTCACAGATACGCAGTATTTT
>TRBJ1-5|few|-|TRBV2
CASSVGINNQPQHF
TGTGCCAGCAGTGTGGGAATAAACAATCAGCCCCAGCATTTT
>TRBJ1-4|many|TRBD1|TRBV5-1
CASSSLGTVGEKLFF
TGCGCCAGCAGCTCCCTAGGGACAGTCGGAGAAAAACTGTTTTTT